One sample yielded the 8 T cell receptor beta chains listed below, sequenced in a study of cytomegalovirus exposure and HLA in healthy donors. Here immunoSEQ multiplex PCR was the method, and the copy in TCRdb shows in-frame clones only, minus some. Among 90,000 to 150,000 clones listed, 85% to 90% were seen once. The sample taken for sequencing was PBMCs. These receptors were taken from a woman in her 30s in good health and CMV-seronegative.

This rearrangement joins TRBV11-3 to TRBJ2-7; 8 positions agree with TRBD1. This CDR3 comprises 16 residues. V was pared by 3 bases and J by 3 bases, with 10 bases of the junction left unmatched. CDR1 and CDR2 (germline): SGHNT, YENEEA. CDR3 amino acids: CASSLPVGTGYYEQYF. The CDR3 region has the DNA TGTGCCAGCAGCTTGCCAGTCGGGACAGGATACTACGAGCAGTACTTC.

This clone showed up just a few times. The chain carries TRBV5-1 and TRBJ1-2; no clear D gene. Germline CDR1 is SGHRS and CDR2 is YFSETQ. This CDR3 has 11 amino acids. The ends were cut back, 0 bases at V and 8 bases at J, with 5 bases in the middle. The CDR3 loop reads CASSLDQGYTF. The CDR3 coding sequence is TGCGCCAGCAGCTTGGACCAGGGCTACACCTTC. The full variable domain, completed using reference TRBV5-1 and TRBJ1-2, is KAGVTQTPRYLIKTRGQQVTLSCSPISGHRSVSWYQQTPGQGLQFLFEYFSETQRNKGNFPGRFSGRQFSNSRSEMNVSTLELGDSALYLCASSLDQGYTFGSGTRLTVV.

The rearrangement uses TRBV30 and TRBJ2-5; TRBD1 might be the D (5 bases). Trimming took off 0 bases at V and 3 bases at J, with 11 bases between the two ends. From germline, CDR1 is GTSNPN and CDR2 SVGIG (reference sequence). CDR3 length equals 14 residues. This CDR3 reads CAWSVRGREETQYF. Written as DNA, the CDR3 is TGTGCCTGGAGTGTAAGGGGCAGGGAAGAGACCCAGTACTTC.

The chain links TRBV6-5 to TRBJ1-1; the match to TRBD1 covers 7 bases. The germline CDR1 and CDR2 sequences are MNHEY and SVGAGI. This CDR3 region has 14 residues. Trimming cost V 5 bases and J 4 bases; bases outside gene matches: 7. CDR3 coding DNA: TGTGCCAGCAGTGCGACAGGGTCGGGCACTGAAGCTTTCTTT. It specifies CASSATGSGTEAFF.

The CDR3: CASSSRTVPTQYF. The CDR3 DNA follows: TGTGCCAGCAGCAGCAGGACAGTGCCGACCCAGTACTTC. The rearrangement links TRBV7-2 to TRBJ2-5; maybe TRBD1 (6 bases). The CDR3 extends over 13 amino acids. Trimming removed 5 bases from V and 7 bases from J, with 14 bases in between. The V gene's germline CDR1 is SGHTA and CDR2 FQGNSA.

The chain combines TRBV2 with TRBJ2-3; the match to TRBD2 covers 12 bases. Unmatched junction bases numbered 7, after V lost 5 bases and J lost 4 bases. CDR3 length equals 16 residues. CDR1 SNHLY and CDR2 FYNNEI come from the germline V gene. CDR3 nucleotide sequence: TGTGCCAGCAGTCAAGAGACTAGCGGGGGCCCAGATACGCAGTATTTT. Protein sequence: CASSQETSGGPDTQYF.

The rearrangement uses TRBV19 and TRBJ2-5, with 9 bases fitting TRBD2. From germline, CDR1 is LNHDA and CDR2 SQIVND (reference sequence). With V trimmed by 7 bases and J by 1 base, 7 bases remained unmatched. The CDR3 consists of 15 residues. The CDR3 reads CASNGRGGGQETQYF. CDR3 nucleotides: TGTGCCAGTAATGGGCGGGGGGGCGGCCAAGAGACCCAGTACTTC. Complete variable domain (other parts from reference TRBV19 and TRBJ2-5): DGGITQSPKYLFRKEGQNVTLSCEQNLNHDAMYWYRQDPGQGLRLIYYSQIVNDFQKGDIAEGYSVSREKKESFPLTVTSAQKNPTAFYLCASNGRGGGQETQYFGPGTRLLVL.

The rearrangement links TRBV25-1 to TRBJ1-1, with unresolved D. The V gene lost 7 bases and the J gene lost 3 bases, with 12 bases spanning the gap. CDR3 length: 13 amino acids. CDR1 is MGHDK, CDR2 SYGVNS, per germline. The CDR3, as DNA: TGTGCCAGCACCGGGGTCGGGGACACTGAAGCTTTCTTT. This translates into CASTGVGDTEAFF. Looking up the rest from reference TRBV25-1 and TRBJ1-1 gives the full variable domain: EADIYQTPRYLVIGTGKKITLECSQTMGHDKMYWYQQDPGMELHLIHYSYGVNSTEKGDLSSESTVSRIRTEHFPLTLESARPSHTSQYLCASTGVGDTEAFFGQGTRLTVV.